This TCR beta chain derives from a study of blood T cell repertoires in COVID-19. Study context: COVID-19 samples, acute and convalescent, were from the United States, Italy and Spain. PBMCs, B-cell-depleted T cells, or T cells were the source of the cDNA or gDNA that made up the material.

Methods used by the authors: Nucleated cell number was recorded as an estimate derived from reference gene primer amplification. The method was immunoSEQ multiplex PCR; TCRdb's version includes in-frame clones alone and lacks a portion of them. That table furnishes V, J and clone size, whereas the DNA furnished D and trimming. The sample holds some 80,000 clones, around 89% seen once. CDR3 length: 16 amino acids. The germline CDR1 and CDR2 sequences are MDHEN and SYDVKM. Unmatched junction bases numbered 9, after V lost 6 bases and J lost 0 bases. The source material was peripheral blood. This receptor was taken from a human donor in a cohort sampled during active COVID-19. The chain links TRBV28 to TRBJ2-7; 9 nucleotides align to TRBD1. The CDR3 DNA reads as TGTGCCAGCAGGGGCCTCGGGACAGGGCTCTCCTACGAGCAGTACTTC. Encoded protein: CASRGLGTGLSYEQYF. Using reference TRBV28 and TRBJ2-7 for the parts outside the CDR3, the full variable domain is DVKVTQSSRYLVKRTGEKVFLECVQDMDHENMFWYRQDPGLGLRLIYFSYDVKMKEKGDIPEGYSVSREKKERFSLILESASTNQTSMYLCASRGLGTGLSYEQYFGPGTRLTVT.